This TCR beta chain was captured in a study of beta chain features in type 1 diabetes. Study-wide results and limits: Compared with healthy donors, patients appeared to share more similar naive, central memory and regulatory TCRB repertoires.

Expressed TCRB transcripts were sequenced because the entire RNA isolate underwent reverse transcription. Profiling relied on immunoSEQ multiplex PCR, and the TCRdb table lists in-frame clones only, not all of them. The repertoire has under 800,000 clones, 15% of them found once; the top ten carry around 0.1%. V was pared by 4 bases and J by 9 bases, with 22 bases between. CDR3 length: 15 amino acids. Germline V lookup: CDR1 LGHNA, CDR2 YNFKEQ. This clone was counted only a few times. Antigen: not known. The chain joins TRBV4-2 to TRBJ2-7, with no clear D. Material for sequencing was naive CD4+ T cells from blood. This sequence originates from a young man in good health. The DNA of the CDR3 is TGTGCCAGCAGCCCCAACCTAGGGCCCCCTATGGGGCAGTACTTC. Its translation: CASSPNLGPPMGQYF.